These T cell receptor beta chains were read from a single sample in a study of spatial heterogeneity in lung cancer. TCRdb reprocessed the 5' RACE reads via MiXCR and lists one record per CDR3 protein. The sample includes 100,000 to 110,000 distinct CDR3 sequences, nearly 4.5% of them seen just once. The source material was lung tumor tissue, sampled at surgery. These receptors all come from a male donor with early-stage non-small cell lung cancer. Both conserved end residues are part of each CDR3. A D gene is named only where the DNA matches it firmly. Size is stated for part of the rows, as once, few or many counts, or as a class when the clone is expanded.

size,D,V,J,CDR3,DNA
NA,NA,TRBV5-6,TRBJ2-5,CASSQLRMETQYF,TGTGCCAGCAGCCAACTTAGAATGGAGACCCAGTACTTC
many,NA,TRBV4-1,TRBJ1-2,CASSQEPGANYGYTF,TGCGCCAGCAGCCAAGAACCAGGGGCGAACTATGGCTACACCTTC
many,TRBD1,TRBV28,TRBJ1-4,CAIQDRGATNEKLFF,TGTGCCATCCAAGACAGGGGTGCAACTAATGAAAAACTGTTTTTT
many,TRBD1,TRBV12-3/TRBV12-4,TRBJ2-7,CASSSGQTTYEQYF,TGTGCCAGCAGTTCGGGACAGACCACCTACGAGCAGTACTTC
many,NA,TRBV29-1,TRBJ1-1,CSVDLTGMNTEAFF,TGCAGCGTTGATTTGACAGGCATGAACACTGAAGCTTTCTTT
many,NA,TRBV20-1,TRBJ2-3,CSASSWGFGTDTQYF,TGCAGTGCTAGCTCTTGGGGCTTCGGCACAGATACGCAGTATTTT
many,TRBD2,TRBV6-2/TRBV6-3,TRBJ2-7,CASSHLAGVPDEQYF,TGTGCCAGCAGTCACCTAGCGGGAGTTCCGGACGAGCAGTACTTC
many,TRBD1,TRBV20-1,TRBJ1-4,CSAAPGTVQEKLFF,TGCAGTGCCGCGCCAGGGACAGTTCAGGAAAAACTGTTTTTT
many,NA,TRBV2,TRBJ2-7,CASIQRSYEQYF,TGTGCCAGCATACAGCGATCCTACGAGCAGTACTTC
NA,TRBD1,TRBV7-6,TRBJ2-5,CASSLATGGSETQYF,TGTGCCAGCAGCTTAGCGACAGGGGGCTCGGAGACCCAGTACTTC
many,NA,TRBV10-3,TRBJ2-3,CAISEPMSALGGDTQYF,TGTGCCATCAGTGAGCCGATGAGCGCCCTTGGGGGAGATACGCAGTATTTT
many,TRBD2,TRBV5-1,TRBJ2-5,CASSFGTSGEETQYF,TGCGCCAGCAGTTTCGGGACTAGCGGTGAAGAGACCCAGTACTTC
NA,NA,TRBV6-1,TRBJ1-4,CASTEGIRNEKLFF,TGTGCCAGCACCGAAGGAATAAGGAATGAAAAACTGTTTTTT
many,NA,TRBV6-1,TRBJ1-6,CASSESVIGPLHF,TGTGCCAGCAGTGAAAGCGTCATAGGACCCCTCCACTTT
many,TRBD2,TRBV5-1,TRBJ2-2,CASSFLAANTGELFF,TGCGCCAGCAGCTTCCTAGCGGCGAACACCGGGGAGCTGTTTTTT
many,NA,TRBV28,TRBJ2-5,CASSGTGGYLETQYF,TGTGCCAGCAGTGGGACTGGGGGGTACCTGGAGACCCAGTACTTC
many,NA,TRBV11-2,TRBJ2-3,CASSLGGLLRDTQYF,TGTGCCAGCAGCCTTGGTGGCCTTTTGAGAGATACGCAGTATTTT
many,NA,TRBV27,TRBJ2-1,CASSYLGLDEQFF,TGTGCCAGCAGTTATTTGGGCCTGGATGAGCAGTTCTTC
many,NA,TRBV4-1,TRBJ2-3,CASSQVGRGTDTQYF,TGCGCCAGCAGCCAAGTCGGACGGGGCACAGATACGCAGTATTTT
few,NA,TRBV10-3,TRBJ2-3,CAISSTGSDTQYF,TGTGCCATCAGTTCGACGGGGTCAGATACGCAGTATTTT
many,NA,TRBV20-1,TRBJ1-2,CSAPTGNGYTF,TGCAGTGCTCCGACGGGCAATGGCTACACCTTC
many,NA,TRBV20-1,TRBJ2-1,CSASHGWPGPPTYEQFF,TGCAGTGCTAGCCACGGGTGGCCCGGCCCCCCTACATATGAGCAGTTCTTC
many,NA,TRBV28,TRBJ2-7,CASSDYVPGLRPYEQYF,TGTGCCAGCAGTGATTACGTTCCGGGACTCCGACCCTACGAGCAGTACTTC
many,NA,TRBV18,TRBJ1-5,CASSPGHRQPQHF,TGTGCCAGCTCACCAGGGCATCGCCAGCCCCAGCATTTT
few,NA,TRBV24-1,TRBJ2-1,CATSETGSSYNEQFF,TGTGCCACCAGTGAGACAGGAAGCTCCTACAATGAGCAGTTCTTC
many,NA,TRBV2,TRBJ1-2,CASSMTWDGYTF,TGTGCCAGCAGTATGACATGGGATGGCTACACCTTC
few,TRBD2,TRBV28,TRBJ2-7,CASSFPPFSSGREDEQYF,TGTGCCAGCAGTTTCCCACCATTTAGTAGCGGGAGGGAAGACGAGCAGTACTTC
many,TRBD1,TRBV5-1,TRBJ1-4,CASSQGVDEKLFF,TGCGCCAGCAGCCAGGGGGTGGATGAAAAACTGTTTTTT
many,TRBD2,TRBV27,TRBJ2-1,CASRPTSGRSDEQFF,TGTGCCAGCAGACCGACTAGCGGGAGAAGTGATGAGCAGTTCTTC
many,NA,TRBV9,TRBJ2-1,CASSKGQISYDNEQFF,TGTGCCAGCAGCAAGGGTCAGATATCTTATGACAATGAGCAGTTCTTC
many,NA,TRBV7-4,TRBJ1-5,CASSQTGMLNQPQHF,TGTGCCAGCAGCCAAACAGGGATGTTGAATCAGCCCCAGCATTTT
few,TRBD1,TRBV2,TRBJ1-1,CASVKGTENTEAFF,TGTGCCAGCGTAAAAGGGACAGAGAACACTGAAGCTTTCTTT
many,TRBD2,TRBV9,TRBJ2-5,CASSPGTSGSLQETQYF,TGTGCCAGCAGCCCTGGGACTAGCGGTTCTTTACAAGAGACCCAGTACTTC
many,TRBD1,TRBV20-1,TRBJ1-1,CSAREPGQGREAFF,TGCAGTGCTAGAGAACCGGGACAGGGGCGGGAAGCTTTCTTT
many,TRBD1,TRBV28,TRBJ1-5,CASSLYRQGKPQHF,TGTGCCAGCAGTTTATATCGACAGGGGAAGCCCCAGCATTTT
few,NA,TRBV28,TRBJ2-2,CASSDGTLGELFF,TGTGCCAGCAGTGACGGCACCCTGGGGGAGCTGTTTTTT
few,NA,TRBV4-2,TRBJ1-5,CASSPGGRQPQHF,TGTGCCAGCAGCCCAGGTGGTCGTCAGCCCCAGCATTTT
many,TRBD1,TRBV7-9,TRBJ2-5,CASSSTGQGATQYF,TGTGCCAGCAGCTCGACCGGACAGGGGGCGACCCAGTACTTC
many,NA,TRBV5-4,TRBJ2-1,CASSLWSVNEQFF,TGTGCCAGCAGCTTGTGGTCAGTCAATGAGCAGTTCTTC
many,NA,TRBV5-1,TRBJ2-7,CASRSERTSYEQYF,TGCGCCAGCAGATCGGAGAGGACTTCCTACGAGCAGTACTTC